These T cell receptor beta chains were read from a single sample in a study of CD8 T cells in Susac syndrome. TCRdb called the immunoSEQ multiplex PCR reads again in MiXCR, with one record for every CDR3 protein. The table includes under 200,000 distinct CDR3 sequences, roughly 96% detected once. Sequencing was performed on CD8+ T cells from PBMCs. Receptor source: a human donor with multiple sclerosis. Both conserved end residues are part of each CDR3. Clone size appears in some rows only: once, few, many, or a class for an expanded clone.

CDR3aa | v_gene | abundance | j_gene
CASRIEGDEQFF | TRBV27 | - | TRBJ2-1
CASSALGYTAYEQYF | TRBV2 | - | TRBJ2-7
CASSPPGQGGADTQYF | TRBV28 | - | TRBJ2-3
CASRLGGTDTQYF | TRBV27 | - | TRBJ2-3
CASSFPGDEQYF | TRBV12-3/TRBV12-4 | few | TRBJ2-7
CASSQGSSGAYEQYF | TRBV4-1 | - | TRBJ2-7
CASSPFDTNQPQHF | TRBV27 | - | TRBJ1-5
CASSLYSRDNEQYF | TRBV28 | - | TRBJ2-7
CSASHRGGLNQPQHF | TRBV20-1 | - | TRBJ1-5
CASSLWGQGNQPQHF | TRBV27 | - | TRBJ1-5
CSVVGTGNLWDYGYTF | TRBV29-1 | once | TRBJ1-2
CATELNKTASNTQYF | TRBV2 | - | TRBJ2-3
CSAGGGGVAYNEQFF | TRBV20-1 | - | TRBJ2-1
CASSTPNQETQYF | TRBV7-9 | - | TRBJ2-5
CSVEDPSYNEQFF | TRBV29-1 | - | TRBJ2-1
CASSLLLDRGQMNTEAFF | TRBV7-8 | - | TRBJ1-1
CASSGGQNYEQYF | TRBV2 | - | TRBJ2-7
CASSVLGGGGYTF | TRBV9 | - | TRBJ1-2
CAIRPTDPERYTQYF | TRBV10-3 | - | TRBJ2-3
CASSTPSGGETQYF | TRBV7-9 | - | TRBJ2-5
CASSSAGNPLYGYTF | TRBV27 | - | TRBJ1-2
CASTGLASDTQYF | TRBV7-9 | - | TRBJ2-3
CASSFVAHEQFF | TRBV11-2 | - | TRBJ2-1